The 15 T cell receptor beta chains below come from one sample, sequenced in a study of tumor and adjacent non-tumor tissue in lung cancer. A modified ARM-PCR protocol with three rounds of nested PCR amplified TCRbeta. TCRdb redid the calling of the multiplex PCR reads with MiXCR, one entry per CDR3 protein. The sample carries about 200,000 distinct CDR3 sequences, 71% recorded once. This sample's RNA came from whole unsorted tissue. Material for sequencing was lung tumor tissue. These TCRs come from a man in his sixties with non-small cell lung cancer.

Concerning this clonotype: This sequence may be a read error, since a much larger clone differs from it by one base. This chain links TRBV12-3 or TRBV12-4 with TRBJ1-4; D possibly corresponds to TRBD1 (6 bases). V was trimmed by 3 bases and J by 14 bases, leaving 10 bases between them. The CDR3 covers 11 residues. The CDR3 sequence: CASSFDRRLFF. CDR3 DNA sequence: TGTGCCAGCAGTTTTGACAGGAGGCTGTTTTTT.

Worth noting for this clonotype: Because the CDR3 is missing its conserved closing phenylalanine or tryptophan, this is likely a read error. The chain uses TRBV11-3 and TRBJ1-1; maybe TRBD1 (5 bases). From germline, CDR1 is SGHNT and CDR2 YENEEA. This CDR3 has 15 amino acids. CDR3 sequence (DNA): TGTGCCAGCAGGTTAGATTCCGGGGGAAACACTGAAGCTTTCTAT. Its protein product is CASRLDSGGNTEAFY.

This clonotype appeared many times. V and J are TRBV6-6 and TRBJ2-7, with 8 nucleotides matching TRBD1. The V and J ends lost 7 bases and 6 bases, in that order; junction bases with no gene match: 14. Germline CDR1 is MNHNY and CDR2 is SVGAGI (reference sequence). This CDR3 contains 15 residues. The CDR3 is CASKITGQAPFEQYF. The CDR3 bases are TGTGCCAGCAAGATTACGGGACAGGCACCCTTCGAGCAGTACTTC.

A remark on this clonotype: Here the CDR3 omits its conserved ending phenylalanine or tryptophan, so a read error is the likely source. V is TRBV29-1 and J is TRBJ2-7; 8 nucleotides align to TRBD2. Germline loops: CDR1 SQVTM, CDR2 ANQGSEA. This CDR3 has 13 residues. V was pared by 7 bases and J by 2 bases, with 7 bases of the junction left unmatched. CDR3: CSARLAGPYEQYS. CDR3 coding DNA: TGCAGCGCCCGATTAGCGGGGCCCTACGAGCAGTACTCC.

J is TRBJ2-3 and V is TRBV20-1, with D possibly being TRBD2 (6 bases). The CDR3 spans 15 residues. The V end lost 4 bases, the J end lost 0 bases, and 14 bases lay between the germline ends. Germline values: CDR1 DFQATT, CDR2 SNEGSKA (reference sequence). CDR3: CSAIDPGTSTDTQYF. DNA for the CDR3: TGCAGTGCTATAGACCCGGGGACTAGCACAGATACGCAGTATTTT.

In the case of this clonotype: The junction departs from germline at one end; a sequencing error may be responsible. CDR3 region: CASSERGAGADTQYF. The CDR3 region has the DNA TGTGCCAGCAGCGAACGGGGGGCCGGCGCAGATACGCAATATTTT. The V gene is TRBV11-2, the J gene TRBJ2-3; TRBD2 might be the D (7 bases). The CDR3 runs to 15 residues. Germline CDR1 is SGHAT and CDR2 is FQNNGV.

This chain uses TRBV10-2 with TRBJ2-6; D is undetermined. V shed 2 bases and J shed 4 bases, with 6 bases lying between them. Germline assignment: CDR1 WSHSY and CDR2 SAAADI. The CDR3 is made up of 14 amino acids. The CDR3 region is CASSEGQGANVLTF. The CDR3 DNA reads TGCGCCAGCAGTGAGGGTCAGGGGGCCAACGTCCTGACTTTC.

For this clonotype: A much larger clone differs from this one at a single base, so this may be a read error. V and J are TRBV4-2 and TRBJ2-7, with a possible D match to TRBD2 (6 bases). V was cut by 4 bases and J by 4 bases, with 26 bases left in between. The CDR3 covers 18 residues. CDR1 is LGHNA, CDR2 YNFKEQ, per germline. CDR3 sequence reads: CASSPSWASGGGMYEQYF. The DNA for the CDR3 is TGTGCCAGCAGCCCATCCTGGGCCAGTGGCGGCGGGATGTACGAGCAGTACTTC.

The chain links TRBV12-3 or TRBV12-4 to TRBJ2-1; 10 nucleotides match TRBD2. This CDR3 is 14 amino acids long. The trim removed 7 bases at V and 10 bases at J, leaving 10 bases unmatched. CDR3 sequence reads: CASTLTSGLTEQFF. The DNA of the CDR3 is TGTGCCAGCACCCTGACTAGCGGGCTAACCGAGCAGTTCTTC.

V usage is TRBV12-5 and J usage is TRBJ1-1; perhaps TRBD1 as D (5 bases). The CDR3 has 14 residues. Germline V gene lookup returns CDR1 LGHNT and CDR2 FRNRAP. Trimming pared 8 bases from V and 8 bases from J, leaving 21 bases between. The CDR3 bases are TGTGCTAGTAGTCAGAGAACCCAGGGCGAAGAAGCTTTCTTT. Its protein product is CASSQRTQGEEAFF.

This clonotype appeared a single time. The CDR3 end shows no conserved phenylalanine or tryptophan, and so a read error is likely. The DNA is left out, because the CDR3 cannot be placed on it with certainty; the CDR3 is given as TCRdb lists it. This chain connects TRBV20-1 to TRBJ2-1; the table's D call TRBD2 went unverified against the DNA. From its first to its last residue, the CDR3 has 15 amino acids. CDR1 and CDR2 from the germline V gene are DFQATT and SNEGSKA (reference sequence). CDR3 sequence reads: CSARRASGNLNEQLL.

This clonotype turned up a few times. A much larger clone lies one base from this, so it may be a read error. The chain links TRBV11-3 to TRBJ1-1, with D possibly being TRBD1 (6 bases). The CDR3 extends over 15 amino acids. Germline-derived CDR1 and CDR2 are SGHNT and YENEEA. V was pared by 5 bases and J by 1 base, with 14 bases between. The CDR3 is CASSPHGQSNTEAFF. Here the CDR3 DNA reads TGTGCCAGCAGCCCACACGGACAGTCGAACACTGAAGCTTTCTTT. The full variable domain, completed using reference TRBV11-3 and TRBJ1-1, is EAGVVQSPRYKIIEKKQPVAFWCNPISGHNTLYWYLQNLGQGPELLIRYENEEAVDDSQLPKDRFSAERLKGVDSTLKIQPAELGDSAVYLCASSPHGQSNTEAFFGQGTRLTVV.

A note on this clonotype: This may come from a read error, since a much larger clone is one base off. The CDR3 region has the DNA TGTGTCAGCAGTGGCGTTGGGACGCCGGACCAGCCCCAGCATTTT. Amino acids: CVSSGVGTPDQPQHF. This chain connects TRBV6-1 to TRBJ1-5; possible D gene TRBD1, 5 bases. Germline V gives CDR1 MNHNS, CDR2 SASEGT. The CDR3 is 15 amino acids.

This clonotype was recorded a few times. This chain joins TRBV6-5 and TRBJ1-1; TRBD1 might be the D (6 bases). CDR3 length equals 14 residues. Trimming removed 4 bases at V and 6 bases at J, with 15 bases between. Germline lookup yields CDR1 MNHEY and CDR2 SVGAGI. CDR3 region: CASSSPRGAPEAFF. CDR3 nucleotides: TGTGCCAGCAGTTCCCCAAGGGGGGCCCCTGAAGCTTTCTTT.

Concerning this clonotype: A single base separates this from a much larger clone, so it may be a read error. The chain uses TRBV20-1 and TRBJ2-5, with a tentative D call TRBD1 (5 bases). CDR3 length equals 14 residues. Looked up from germline, CDR1 is DFQATT and CDR2 is SNEGSKA (reference sequence). This chain's CDR3 is CSARDWGRQEAQYF. The CDR3 coding sequence is TGCAGTGCTAGAGATTGGGGCAGACAAGAGGCCCAGTACTTC.